The 22 T cell receptor beta chains below all came from one sample that was sequenced in a study of beta chain features in type 1 diabetes. All of the isolated RNA was reverse transcribed, so expressed TCRB transcripts were sequenced. Produced via immunoSEQ multiplex PCR; TCRdb's table is partial and in-frame only. This sample has 150,000 to 200,000 clones, with 9% to 10% found just once. The sample taken for sequencing was central memory CD4+ T cells from blood. Receptor source: a woman between 18 and 29 years old in good health.

This clone was picked up a small number of times. This chain links TRBV29-1 with TRBJ2-1; D uncertain. V dropped 4 bases and J dropped 13 bases, with 20 bases sitting between them. The CDR3 contains 13 residues. Per germline, CDR1 SQVTM and CDR2 ANQGSEA. CDR3: CSVATDTMVLQFF. The CDR3 DNA reads as TGCAGCGTTGCTACCGACACCATGGTCCTTCAGTTCTTC.

A few counts support this clone. The V gene is TRBV30, the J gene TRBJ1-2, with D hard to call. Germline V gene lookup returns CDR1 GTSNPN and CDR2 SVGIG (reference sequence). Trimming removed 2 bases at V and 8 bases at J, with 12 bases between. There are 12 residues in the CDR3. Here the CDR3 reads CAWSPRGRGYTF. The CDR3 coding sequence is TGTGCCTGGAGTCCCCGGGGTCGCGGCTACACCTTC.

This chain connects TRBV2 to TRBJ1-4, with no clear D. Germline CDR1 and CDR2: SNHLY and FYNNEI. The CDR3 covers 12 residues. The V end was cut by 6 bases, the J end by 7 bases, with 9 bases between. The CDR3, as DNA: TGTGCCAGCAGCCAAGTGGCTGAAAAACTGTTTTTT. Its translation: CASSQVAEKLFF.

In its sample, this clone was seen a few times. This chain connects TRBV7-2 to TRBJ2-2; tentative D call: TRBD2 (5 bases). This CDR3 contains 16 residues. Trimming left V 5 bases short and J 7 bases short, with 20 bases between. Germline V gene sequence: CDR1 SGHTA, CDR2 FQGNSA. CDR3 amino acids: CASSPPGLLVGGELFF. CDR3 nucleotide sequence: TGTGCCAGCAGCCCACCCGGACTCCTGGTCGGCGGGGAGCTGTTTTTT.

The chain employs TRBV5-6 and TRBJ1-2; the match to TRBD1 covers 8 bases. The length of the CDR3 is 15 residues. The V gene end was trimmed by 4 bases and the J gene end by 8 bases; junction bases not matched to a gene: 13. Germline lookup yields CDR1 SGHDT and CDR2 YYEEEE. The CDR3 DNA is TGTGCCAGCAGCCGCGGACAGGGTGTTGGTTCGGGCTACACCTTC. It is translated as CASSRGQGVGSGYTF.

The chain recombines TRBV5-1 with TRBJ2-7, with D maybe TRBD1 (6 bases). V was pared by 4 bases and J by 7 bases, with 15 bases between. The CDR3 has 13 residues. Per germline, CDR1 SGHRS and CDR2 YFSETQ. This chain's CDR3 is CASSPQGTGEQYF. The CDR3 nucleotides are TGCGCCAGCAGCCCTCAGGGGACCGGTGAGCAGTACTTC.

A note on this clone: One end of the junction varies from germline; a read error may be responsible. The chain links TRBV19 to TRBJ2-5; 13 bases line up with TRBD2. The CDR3 loop spans 12 amino acids. Looked up from germline, CDR1 is LNHDA and CDR2 is SQIVND (reference sequence). CDR3 DNA: TGTGCCAGTAGTCCCGGACTAGCGGGAGTAAACTTC. Its translation: CASSPGLAGVNF.

This clone was seen only a few times. The chain carries TRBV7-2 and TRBJ2-5; 8 nucleotides line up with TRBD1. The J call may be wrong; the DNA end is better matched by TRBJ2-7. Germline loops: CDR1 SGHTA, CDR2 FQGNSA. The CDR3 spans 15 residues. The CDR3 here is CASSLGTGRTYEQYF. CDR3 in DNA: TGTGCCAGCAGCTTAGGGACAGGGAGGACCTACGAGCAGTACTTC.

The table lists this clone with a few counts. The chain is built from TRBV4-2 and TRBJ2-7; TRBD2 agrees at 8 bases. CDR1 and CDR2 from the germline V gene are LGHNA and YNFKEQ. The trim removed 1 base at V and 6 bases at J, leaving 5 bases unmatched. The CDR3 extends over 14 amino acids. The CDR3 sequence is CASSQASGRVEQYF. CDR3 sequence (DNA): TGTGCCAGCAGCCAAGCGAGCGGGAGAGTCGAGCAGTACTTC.

Only a few counts were recorded for this clone. The chain combines TRBV2 with TRBJ2-3; 9 bases match TRBD1. Germline V gene data show CDR1 as SNHLY and CDR2 as FYNNEI. CDR3 length: 14 residues. The trim removed 10 bases at V and 5 bases at J, leaving 10 bases unmatched. CDR3 coding DNA: TGTGCCACCCTGGGACAGGGTGTCGGAGATACGCAGTATTTT. Its protein is CATLGQGVGDTQYF.

This clone came up many times. V usage is TRBV30 and J usage is TRBJ1-2; 7 positions agree with TRBD1. J was trimmed by 7 bases and V by 2 bases; bases with no gene match: 10. This CDR3 has 14 amino acids. The V gene's germline CDR1 is GTSNPN and CDR2 SVGIG (reference sequence). Written as DNA, the CDR3 is TGTGCCTGGAGTAGTGGGCAGGGGGACGCTGGCTACACCTTC. It translates to CAWSSGQGDAGYTF.

The table lists this clone with a few counts. The chain has TRBV9 and TRBJ1-4; 8 positions agree with TRBD1. Looked up from germline, CDR1 is SGDLS and CDR2 is YYNGEE. The length of the CDR3 is 16 residues. Trimming removed 4 bases from V and 7 bases from J; junction bases left unmatched: 12. This CDR3 reads CASSPGQVAVGEKLFF. The CDR3, as DNA: TGTGCCAGCAGCCCGGGACAGGTCGCCGTGGGTGAAAAACTGTTTTTT.

This chain links TRBV5-5 with TRBJ2-7, with D unresolved. This CDR3 region has 13 residues. V was pared by 1 base and J by 3 bases, with 8 bases between. Germline CDR1 reads SGHKS; CDR2 reads YYEKEE (reference sequence). Here the CDR3 reads CASSLSPNYEQYF. The CDR3 bases are TGTGCCAGCAGCTTGTCCCCCAACTACGAGCAGTACTTC. The full variable domain, with the rest looked up from reference TRBV5-5 and TRBJ2-7, is DAGVTQSPTHLIKTRGQQVTLRCSPISGHKSVSWYQQVLGQGPQFIFQYYEKEERGRGNFPDRFSARQFPNYSSELNVNALLLGDSALYLCASSLSPNYEQYFGPGTRLTVT.

The sample holds a few counts of this clone. The chain carries TRBV7-9 and TRBJ2-7; tentatively, D is TRBD2 (5 bases). The CDR3 totals 12 residues. Germline V gene sequence: CDR1 SEHNR, CDR2 FQNEAQ (reference sequence). Trimming left V 6 bases short and J 3 bases short, with 9 bases between. For the CDR3, the DNA is TGTGCCAGCAGTCGGGGTGACTACGAGCAGTACTTC. Translating gives CASSRGDYEQYF.

V and J are TRBV2 and TRBJ1-1, with D perhaps matching TRBD1 (6 bases). The CDR3 has 14 amino acids. Germline-derived CDR1 and CDR2 are SNHLY and FYNNEI. Trimming stripped 6 bases from V and 4 bases from J, with 15 bases between. The CDR3 protein is CASRGGLGSTEAFF. The CDR3 DNA is TGTGCCAGCAGGGGGGGGCTAGGGAGCACTGAAGCTTTCTTT.

In its sample, this clone was seen a few times. V usage is TRBV2 and J usage is TRBJ2-3; TRBD2 matches 7 bases. The CDR3 runs 14 residues. Germline loops: CDR1 SNHLY, CDR2 FYNNEI. Unmatched junction bases numbered 5, after V lost 3 bases and J lost 5 bases. CDR3 sequence reads: CASSEAGVIDTQYF. The CDR3 region has the DNA TGTGCCAGCAGTGAGGCGGGAGTAATAGATACGCAGTATTTT.

This clone was seen a few times. The chain is built from TRBV30 and TRBJ1-6, with 8 positions matching TRBD1. Germline trimming cut 3 bases from V and 10 bases from J; bases unmatched to any gene: 8. The germline gives CDR1 GTSNPN, CDR2 SVGIG (reference sequence). The CDR3 runs to 14 residues. CDR3 loop: CAWRIGTGGSPLHF. DNA for the CDR3: TGTGCCTGGAGGATAGGGACAGGAGGGTCACCCCTCCACTTT. The full variable domain, completed using reference TRBV30 and TRBJ1-6, is SQTIHQWPATLVQPVGSPLSLECTVEGTSNPNLYWYRQAAGRGLQLLFYSVGIGQISSEVPQNLSASRPQDRQFILSSKKLLLSDSGFYLCAWRIGTGGSPLHFGNGTRLTVT.

The chain combines TRBV6-6 with TRBJ2-1, with 8 bases aligning to TRBD2. V shed 8 bases, J shed 6 bases, and the junction held 9 bases outside the gene matches. The CDR3 runs 14 residues. Germline CDR1 reads MNHNY; CDR2 reads SVGAGI (reference sequence). The CDR3 DNA sequence: TGTGCCAGCCGGGGGGGGGAAATTTCCAATGAGCAGTTCTTC. This encodes CASRGGEISNEQFF.

The chain employs TRBV9 and TRBJ1-2, with D uncertain. The CDR3 runs to 13 residues. Germline CDR1 reads SGDLS; CDR2 reads YYNGEE. Trimming cost V 1 base and J 8 bases, with 12 bases left between them. The CDR3 nucleotides are TGTGCCAGCAGCGTAATCGGGGATACCGGCTACACCTTC. Amino acids: CASSVIGDTGYTF.

The V and J genes are TRBV28 and TRBJ2-6, with 9 bases that match TRBD1. V lost 2 bases and J lost 0; bases outside the gene matches: 5. The CDR3 spans 18 residues. Germline V gene lookup returns CDR1 MDHEN and CDR2 SYDVKM. Here the CDR3 reads CASSLNGQGSSGANVLTF. The CDR3 coding sequence is TGTGCCAGCAGTTTAAATGGACAGGGGAGCTCTGGGGCCAACGTCCTGACTTTC.

This rearrangement joins TRBV9 to TRBJ2-7; D not resolved. Between the trimmed V and J ends, which lost 3 bases and 2 bases, there was a span of 12 bases. The CDR3 is made up of 14 amino acids. The germline gives CDR1 SGDLS, CDR2 YYNGEE. The chain's CDR3 is CASSAKATAYEQYF. CDR3 in DNA: TGTGCCAGCAGCGCTAAAGCGACCGCCTACGAGCAGTACTTC. The complete variable domain, with remaining parts taken from reference TRBV9 and TRBJ2-7, reads DSGVTQTPKHLITATGQRVTLRCSPRSGDLSVYWYQQSLDQGLQFLIQYYNGEERAKGNILERFSAQQFPDLHSELNLSSLELGDSALYFCASSAKATAYEQYFGPGTRLTVT.

The gene calls are TRBV6-1 and TRBJ2-7; the D gene is possibly TRBD2 (5 bases). The CDR3 extends over 13 amino acids. Germline values: CDR1 MNHNS, CDR2 SASEGT. The CDR3 reads CAHSRGSSYEQYF. As DNA, the CDR3 is TGTGCACACAGCAGAGGGAGCTCCTACGAGCAGTACTTC.